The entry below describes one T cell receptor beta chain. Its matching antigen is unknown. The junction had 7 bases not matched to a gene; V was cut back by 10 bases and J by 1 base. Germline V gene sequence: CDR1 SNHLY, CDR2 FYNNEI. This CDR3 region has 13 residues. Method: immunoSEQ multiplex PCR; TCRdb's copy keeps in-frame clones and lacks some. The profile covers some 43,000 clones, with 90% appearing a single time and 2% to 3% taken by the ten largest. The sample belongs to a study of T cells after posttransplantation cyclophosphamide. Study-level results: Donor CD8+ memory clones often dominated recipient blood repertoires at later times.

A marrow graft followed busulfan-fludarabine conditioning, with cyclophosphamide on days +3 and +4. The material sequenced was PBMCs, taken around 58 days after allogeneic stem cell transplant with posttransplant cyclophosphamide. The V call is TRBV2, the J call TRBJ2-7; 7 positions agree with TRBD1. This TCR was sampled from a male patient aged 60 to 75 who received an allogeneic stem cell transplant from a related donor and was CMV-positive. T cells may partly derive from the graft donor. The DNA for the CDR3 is TGTGCCACCAGGACAGGCCGATCCTACGAGCAGTACGTC. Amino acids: CATRTGRSYEQYV.